This T cell receptor (beta chain) is from a study of tumor-infiltrating lymphocytes in primary liver carcinoma. Production of TCR beta cDNA used around 0.45 ug total RNA together with a constant-region primer. Three nested multiplex PCR rounds, a slightly modified ARM-PCR method, built the TCR beta libraries. The two initial PCR rounds, around 11 cycles each, used TRBV1-TRBV30 forward and C-beta reverse primers. TCRdb re-derived calls from the multiplex PCR reads in MiXCR, one entry per CDR3 protein. The sample includes 300,000 to 400,000 distinct CDR3 sequences, roughly two thirds of them seen just once. This CDR3 is 12 amino acids long. Between the trimmed V and J ends, which lost 4 bases and 7 bases, there was a span of 12 bases. In germline, CDR1 is SGHRS, CDR2 YFSETQ. Broader study findings: For tumor-adjacent and tumor-blood pairs, overlap was less than that seen for tumor region pairs.

This clonotype occurred once. Its antigen remains unidentified. Germline DNA was also extracted, with blood RNA taken from unsorted whole blood. This chain joins TRBV5-1 and TRBJ2-7, with a weak D call TRBD2 (5 bases). The source of this sequence is a man aged 40-49 years with primary liver carcinoma and hepatitis B virus infection. The sequencing sample was made of peripheral blood. The CDR3 region has the DNA TGCGCCAGCAGCCCAACGGGGAAAGAGCAGTACTTC. Encoded protein: CASSPTGKEQYF.